Following are 10 T cell receptor beta chains from one sample sequenced in a study of T cells in Graves' hyperthyroidism and ophthalmopathy. What was amplified from RNA transcripts were TCR beta CDR3 regions. An initial round of RT-PCR targeting the TCR CDR3 relied on the HTBI primer set. A single record per CDR3 protein comes from TCRdb applying MiXCR to the multiplex PCR reads. The sample lists some 180,000 distinct CDR3 sequences; 17% were seen once. Sequences were obtained from blood. Receptors were obtained from a woman aged 45-59 years with Graves' hyperthyroidism.

This clonotype turned up a few times. As DNA, the CDR3 is TGCAGTGCTCCCTACTCTGGAAACACCATATATTTT. Its translation is CSAPYSGNTIYF. The V and J genes are TRBV20-1 and TRBJ1-3, with no clear D. V lost 5 bases and J lost 0, with 5 bases in between. CDR1 is DFQATT and CDR2 is SNEGSKA in the germline V gene (reference sequence). This CDR3 region has 12 residues.

This clonotype was found many times. This chain connects TRBV27 to TRBJ1-2, with D unclear. This CDR3 is built from 13 residues. Germline CDR1 is MNHEY and CDR2 is SMNVEV (reference sequence). V gave up 6 bases and J gave up 8 bases, with 16 bases separating them. This chain's CDR3 is CASRAYASAGYTF. In DNA form, the CDR3 reads TGTGCCAGCAGGGCCTATGCCTCTGCGGGCTACACCTTC.

This clonotype has a count of ten or more. The chain has TRBV6-2 or TRBV6-3 and TRBJ1-1; D not resolved. From germline, CDR1 is MNHEY and CDR2 SVGEGT. The V end was cut by 5 bases, the J end by 1 base, with 11 bases between. The CDR3 length is 14 residues. For the CDR3, the DNA is TGTGCCAGCAGTACCCCGGGCAGGAACACTGAAGCTTTCTTT. Residues: CASSTPGRNTEAFF.

This chain connects TRBV5-1 to TRBJ1-2; D remains unclear. The germline gives CDR1 SGHRS, CDR2 YFSETQ. This CDR3 contains 14 residues. Trimming left V 2 bases short and J 6 bases short, with 14 bases between. The CDR3 loop reads CASSFGGLDHGYTF. The CDR3 DNA reads as TGCGCCAGCAGCTTCGGAGGACTTGACCATGGCTACACCTTC.

This clonotype appeared many times. CDR3 in amino acids: CATRDRAVHEQFF. Here the CDR3 DNA reads TGTGCCACCCGGGACCGGGCGGTCCATGAGCAGTTCTTC. The chain employs TRBV2 and TRBJ2-1; the D call may be TRBD1 or TRBD2 (5 bases each). Trimming removed 10 bases at V and 8 bases at J, with 18 bases between. The CDR3 consists of 13 residues. Germline CDR1 reads SNHLY; CDR2 reads FYNNEI.

This clonotype was observed at least ten times. The chain couples TRBV4-1 to TRBJ1-5; a possible D gene is TRBD1 (5 bases). The CDR3 is made up of 17 amino acids. CDR1 is MGHRA and CDR2 is YSYEKL in the germline V gene. Trimming pared 4 bases from V and 1 base from J, leaving 17 bases between. CDR3 protein: CASSPFGGFESNQPQHF. The DNA for the CDR3 is TGCGCCAGCAGCCCTTTCGGGGGATTTGAAAGCAATCAGCCCCAGCATTTT.

The V gene is TRBV20-1, the J gene TRBJ1-5; no firm D call. Deletions cut 5 bases from V and 6 bases from J, with 17 bases between. From germline, CDR1 is DFQATT and CDR2 SNEGSKA (reference sequence). The CDR3 sequence is 14 residues long. The CDR3 is CSARPSALGQPQHF. The CDR3 bases are TGCAGTGCTCGCCCTTCTGCGTTGGGTCAGCCCCAGCATTTT.

Many counts were recorded for this clonotype. This chain joins TRBV3-1 and TRBJ2-5; 10 bases agree with TRBD2. The CDR3 runs 15 residues. Losses at the gene ends were 6 bases for V and 0 bases for J; bases not matched to a gene: 4. CDR1 LGHDT and CDR2 YNNKEL come from the germline V gene (reference sequence). In nucleotides, the CDR3 is TGTGCCAGCAGACCACTAGCGGGGTACCAAGAGACCCAGTACTTC. Translation gives CASRPLAGYQETQYF.

This clonotype has ten or more counts. This chain uses TRBV7-3 with TRBJ2-2, with TRBD1 matching 10 bases. This CDR3 spans 17 amino acids. Germline trimming cut 0 bases from V and 6 bases from J; bases unmatched to any gene: 7. Germline V gene lookup returns CDR1 SGHTA and CDR2 FQGTGA. The CDR3 DNA reads as TGTGCCAGCAGCTTAACCCGGGACAGGGGTAGTGCCGGGGAGCTGTTTTTT. Amino acid sequence: CASSLTRDRGSAGELFF.

This clonotype was found many times. The chain combines TRBV12-3 or TRBV12-4 with TRBJ2-1; D unclear. The CDR3 is 12 residues long. V lost 6 bases and J 7 bases, leaving 10 bases between the germline ends. The CDR3: CASRLSRNEQFF. The CDR3 nucleotides are TGTGCCAGCAGACTTAGCCGGAATGAGCAGTTCTTC.